Listed here is a single T cell receptor beta chain. Antigen unknown. The data belong to a study of CD4+ T cells in melanoma. Germline CDR1 and CDR2: SGHRS and YFSETQ. The CDR3 runs to 16 residues. The V and J ends lost 0 bases and 2 bases respectively, with 14 bases between them. Overall study findings and caveats: A reported correlation linked neoantigen-specific CD4+ T cells to CD8+, macrophage and B cell function. Reportedly, melanoma neoantigen-specific CD4+ T cells showed varied differentiation states.

Assay used: immunoSEQ multiplex PCR; TCRdb lists only in-frame clones, some missing. The repertoire consists of around 55,000 clones, with nearly 70% occurring once and the leading ten covering about 5.1%. This TCR derives from a human donor with melanoma. The sequencing sample was made of tumor tissue. The chain uses TRBV5-1 and TRBJ2-5; D uncertain. The CDR3 DNA reads TGCGCCAGCAGCTTGGAGGGCCCCGTAGGGCAAGAGACCCAGTACTTC. This codes for CASSLEGPVGQETQYF. Based on the CDR3 plus reference TRBV5-1 and TRBJ2-5, the full variable domain is KAGVTQTPRYLIKTRGQQVTLSCSPISGHRSVSWYQQTPGQGLQFLFEYFSETQRNKGNFPGRFSGRQFSNSRSEMNVSTLELGDSALYLCASSLEGPVGQETQYFGPGTRLLVL.